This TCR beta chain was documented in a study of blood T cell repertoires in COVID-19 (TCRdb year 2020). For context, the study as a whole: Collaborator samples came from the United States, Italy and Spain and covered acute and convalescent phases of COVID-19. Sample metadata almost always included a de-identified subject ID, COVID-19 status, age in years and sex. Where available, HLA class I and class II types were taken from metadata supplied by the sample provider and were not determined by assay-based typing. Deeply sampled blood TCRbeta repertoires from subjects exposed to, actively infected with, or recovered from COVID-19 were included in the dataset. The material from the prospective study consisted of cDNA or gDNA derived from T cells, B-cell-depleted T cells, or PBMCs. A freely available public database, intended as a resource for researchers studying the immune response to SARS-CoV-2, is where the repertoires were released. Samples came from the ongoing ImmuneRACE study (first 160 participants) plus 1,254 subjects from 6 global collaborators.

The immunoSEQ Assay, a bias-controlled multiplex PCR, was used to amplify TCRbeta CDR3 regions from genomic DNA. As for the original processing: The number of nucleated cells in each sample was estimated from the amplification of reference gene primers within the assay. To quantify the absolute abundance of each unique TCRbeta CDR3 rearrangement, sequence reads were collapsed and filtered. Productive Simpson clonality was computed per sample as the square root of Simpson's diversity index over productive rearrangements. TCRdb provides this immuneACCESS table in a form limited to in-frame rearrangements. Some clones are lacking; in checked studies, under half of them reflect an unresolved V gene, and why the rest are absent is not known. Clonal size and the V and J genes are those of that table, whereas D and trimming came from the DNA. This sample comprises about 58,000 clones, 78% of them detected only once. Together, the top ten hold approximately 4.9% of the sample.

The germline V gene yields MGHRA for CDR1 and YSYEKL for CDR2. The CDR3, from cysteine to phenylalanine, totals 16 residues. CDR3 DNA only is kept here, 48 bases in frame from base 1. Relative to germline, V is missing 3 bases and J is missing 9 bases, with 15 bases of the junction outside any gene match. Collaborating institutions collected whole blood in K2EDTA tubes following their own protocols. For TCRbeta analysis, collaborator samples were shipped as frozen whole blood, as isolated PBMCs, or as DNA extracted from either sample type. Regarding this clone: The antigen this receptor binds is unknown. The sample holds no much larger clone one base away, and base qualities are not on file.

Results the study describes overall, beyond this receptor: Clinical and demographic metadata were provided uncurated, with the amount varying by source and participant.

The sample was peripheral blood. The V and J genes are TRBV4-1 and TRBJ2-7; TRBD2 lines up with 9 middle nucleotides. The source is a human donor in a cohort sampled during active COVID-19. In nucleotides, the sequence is TGCGCCAGCAGCCAGGAGGAGCGGGGGGCCCGCCTGCGGCAGTACTTC. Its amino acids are CASSQEERGARLRQYF.